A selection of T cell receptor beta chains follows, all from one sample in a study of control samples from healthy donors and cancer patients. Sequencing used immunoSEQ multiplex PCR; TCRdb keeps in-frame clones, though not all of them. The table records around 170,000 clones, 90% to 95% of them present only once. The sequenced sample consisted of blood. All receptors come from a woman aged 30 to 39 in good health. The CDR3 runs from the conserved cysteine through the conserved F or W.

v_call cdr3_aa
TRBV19 CASRPTGTGNQPQHF
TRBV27 CASSSTGGRFNEQFF
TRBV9 CASSLAGVFNEQFF
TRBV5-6 CASSFTVHEQYF
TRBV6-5 CASSYPLLGGEQFF
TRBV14 CASSQRTRTLDTQYF
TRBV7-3 CASSPQQGPYGYTF
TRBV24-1 CATSDSVRYNEQFF
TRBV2 CASRVGQGNQPQHF
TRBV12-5 CASGLVVAGAVDTQYF
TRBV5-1 CASSLARGRMNTEAFF
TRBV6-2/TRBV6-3 CASSPGTGSSGANVLTF
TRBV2 CASSPPANTGELFF
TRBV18 CASSPSGGTNEKLFF
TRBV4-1 CASSQEDFSYEQYF
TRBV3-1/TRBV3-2 CASSRTFYRVPNEKLFF
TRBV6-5 CASRVQGYQETQYF
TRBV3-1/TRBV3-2 CASSPWDKLNTEAFF